Shown below are 30 T cell receptor beta chains from a single sample sequenced in a study of cytomegalovirus exposure and HLA in healthy donors. The PCR made use of 60 Vbeta and 13 Jbeta primers. Profiled with immunoSEQ multiplex PCR; TCRdb holds only in-frame clones, not every one. The data contain approximately 110,000 clones, 76% of them singletons. Material for sequencing was PBMCs. The receptor set was obtained from a man in his fifties in good health and CMV-seronegative.

The rearrangement links TRBV6-6 to TRBJ1-5; D unclear. V was clipped by 6 bases and J by 4 bases, with 16 bases between them. Looked up from germline, CDR1 is MNHNY and CDR2 is SVGAGI (reference sequence). The CDR3 consists of 15 residues. In DNA form, the CDR3 reads TGTGCCAGCAGCCCCCGGCTCTACTATAATCAGCCCCAGCATTTT. Protein: CASSPRLYYNQPQHF.

V gene TRBV5-4 combines with J gene TRBJ1-1; D is uncertain. This CDR3 is built from 15 residues. In germline, CDR1 is SGHNT, CDR2 YYREEE (reference sequence). Deletions cut 0 bases from V and 3 bases from J, with 12 bases between. The CDR3 is CASSLGGLAYTEAFF. The CDR3 nucleotides are TGTGCCAGCAGCTTGGGAGGGTTGGCGTACACTGAAGCTTTCTTT.

V usage is TRBV9 and J usage is TRBJ1-2; 11 bases line up with TRBD1. J gave up 7 bases and V 0 bases, and 8 bases lay outside the gene matches. This CDR3 has 16 residues. Germline V gives CDR1 SGDLS, CDR2 YYNGEE. The CDR3 loop is CASSVDGTGGTPGYTF. The CDR3 coding sequence is TGTGCCAGCAGCGTAGATGGGACAGGGGGAACTCCTGGCTACACCTTC.

This clone was counted a single time. CDR3 nucleotides: TGTGCCAGCAGCTTGCAGCTGGGCGCCACTAATGAAAAACTGTTTTTT. This sequence encodes CASSLQLGATNEKLFF. This chain links TRBV5-4 with TRBJ1-4; D uncertain. The V and J ends lost 1 base and 2 bases respectively, with 12 bases between them. This CDR3 has 16 amino acids. Germline V gives CDR1 SGHNT, CDR2 YYREEE (reference sequence).

The J gene is TRBJ1-2, the V gene TRBV7-2; D is ambiguous. The V end was cut by 1 base, the J end by 5 bases, with 23 bases between. The CDR3 spans 18 residues. Germline CDR1 reads SGHTA; CDR2 reads FQGNSA. The chain's CDR3 is CASSLVRGVRPTGYGYTF. CDR3 nucleotides: TGTGCCAGCAGCTTAGTACGAGGCGTTAGGCCGACTGGGTATGGCTACACCTTC.

This chain links TRBV6-5 with TRBJ2-7; no clear D gene. The germline V gene has CDR1 MNHEY and CDR2 SVGAGI. Trimming cost V 4 bases and J 4 bases, with 5 bases left between them. The CDR3 loop spans 11 amino acids. Written as DNA, the CDR3 is TGTGCCAGCAGTTCCCAGTACGAGCAGTACTTC. It translates to CASSSQYEQYF.

The chain uses TRBV30 and TRBJ1-2; tentative D call: TRBD1 (5 bases). V lost 3 bases, J lost 5 bases, and 25 bases lay in between. There are 17 residues in the CDR3. Germline CDR1 is GTSNPN and CDR2 is SVGIG (reference sequence). CDR3 protein: CAWSFRNRVDSFYGYTF. As DNA, the CDR3 is TGTGCCTGGAGCTTTCGGAACCGGGTTGACAGCTTTTATGGCTACACCTTC.

The genes are TRBV9 and TRBJ2-1; TRBD1 aligns across 9 bases. This CDR3 contains 16 residues. V lost 3 bases, J lost 7 bases, and 11 bases stayed unmatched. Germline CDR1 SGDLS, CDR2 YYNGEE. CDR3 sequence: CASSARGTGMPNEQFF. The CDR3 region has the DNA TGTGCCAGCAGCGCGAGGGGGACAGGGATGCCTAATGAGCAGTTCTTC.

The CDR3 sequence is CASRSRRPDRGSSYEQYV. The CDR3 nucleotides are TGTGCAAGTCGCTCTCGACGGCCGGACAGGGGGAGTTCCTACGAGCAGTACGTC. The gene calls are TRBV12-2 and TRBJ2-7; the table gives TRBD1 as D, unverified against the DNA. TRBV12-2 is flagged as a pseudogene. The CDR3 loop spans 18 amino acids.

This clone has a handful of counts. The gene calls are TRBV19 and TRBJ2-1; D might be TRBD1 (6 bases). Trimming left V 4 bases short and J 9 bases short, with 10 bases between. The CDR3 loop spans 12 amino acids. In germline, CDR1 is LNHDA, CDR2 SQIVND (reference sequence). The CDR3 loop reads CASSTPRGEQFF. DNA for the CDR3: TGTGCCAGTAGTACGCCCAGGGGTGAGCAGTTCTTC.

This sequence joins TRBV5-6 and TRBJ1-1; tentatively, D is TRBD1 (5 bases). This CDR3 contains 13 residues. The germline V gene has CDR1 SGHDT and CDR2 YYEEEE. The V gene lost 4 bases and the J gene lost 3 bases, with 10 bases spanning the gap. CDR3 coding DNA: TGTGCCAGCAGCCCGGACATTTACACTGAAGCTTTCTTT. This encodes CASSPDIYTEAFF.

The rearrangement uses TRBV10-3 and TRBJ1-2; the D is unclear. Germline CDR1 and CDR2: ENHRY and SYGVKD. The CDR3 has 14 residues. The V end was cut by 3 bases, the J end by 7 bases, with 15 bases between. CDR3 in amino acids: CAISDQVSVGGYTF. DNA for the CDR3: TGTGCCATCAGTGATCAGGTGTCAGTCGGTGGCTACACCTTC.

This clone is medium-sized. The genes are TRBV7-6 and TRBJ1-2; 9 bases align to TRBD1. The CDR3 is 13 amino acids. V was pared by 5 bases and J by 4 bases, with 2 bases of the junction left unmatched. The germline CDR1 and CDR2 sequences are SGHVS and FNYEAQ. CDR3 residues: CASSMGQGYGYTF. In DNA, the CDR3 is TGTGCCAGCAGCATGGGACAGGGCTATGGCTACACCTTC.

The chain joins TRBV12-5 to TRBJ2-1; 7 bases line up with TRBD2. Germline CDR1 and CDR2: LGHNT and FRNRAP. The CDR3 has 14 residues. The ends lost 8 bases at V and 6 bases at J; junction bases unmatched: 10. The CDR3 region is CASRGTGGGNEQFF. The CDR3 nucleotides read TGTGCTAGTAGGGGAACTGGGGGGGGCAATGAGCAGTTCTTC.

Here the CDR3 DNA reads TGTGCCAGCAGTAGGCCAGGGGGCGATCAGCCCCAGCATTTT. Translated, it gives CASSRPGGDQPQHF. V and J are TRBV2 and TRBJ1-5, with 8 bases identical to TRBD1. CDR3 length equals 14 residues. The V gene end was trimmed by 5 bases and the J gene end by 5 bases; junction bases not matched to a gene: 5. Germline V gene lookup returns CDR1 SNHLY and CDR2 FYNNEI.

This chain links TRBV7-4 with TRBJ2-7, with TRBD1 as a possible D gene (7 bases). Germline V gives CDR1 SGHVT, CDR2 SQSDAQ. Trimming shortened V by 6 bases and J by 3 bases, and 18 bases separated the two germline ends. The CDR3 consists of 15 residues. The CDR3 sequence is CASREGQLYYYEQYV. CDR3 DNA sequence: TGTGCCAGCAGGGAGGGACAGCTATATTACTACGAGCAGTACGTC.

The chain couples TRBV5-1 to TRBJ1-1; D is undetermined. Looked up from germline, CDR1 is SGHRS and CDR2 is YFSETQ. Trimming shortened V by 4 bases and J by 0 bases, and 16 bases separated the two germline ends. CDR3 size: 16 residues. Here the CDR3 DNA reads TGCGCCAGCAGCGACGGGGTTCAGTCCATGAACACTGAAGCTTTCTTT. It specifies CASSDGVQSMNTEAFF.

The J gene is TRBJ2-1, the V gene TRBV7-8; D remains unclear. V lost 1 base and J 5 bases, leaving 12 bases between the germline ends. This CDR3 has 15 residues. Germline loops: CDR1 SGHVS, CDR2 FQNEAQ. CDR3 nucleotide sequence: TGTGCCAGCAGCTTAGGGAACAGTAGAAACAATGAGCAGTTCTTC. Its protein is CASSLGNSRNNEQFF. The entire variable domain, with the rest obtained from reference TRBV7-8 and TRBJ2-1, is as follows: GAGVSQSPRYKVAKRGQDVALRCDPISGHVSLFWYQQALGQGPEFLTYFQNEAQLDKSGLPSDRFFAERPEGSVSTLKIQRTQQEDSAVYLCASSLGNSRNNEQFFGPGTRLTVL.

The V and J genes are TRBV18 and TRBJ1-5; TRBD1 might be the D (6 bases). CDR1 and CDR2 (germline): KGHSH, LQKENI. CDR3 length equals 15 residues. Trimming took 4 bases from V and 3 from J, leaving 13 bases between them. In DNA form, the CDR3 reads TGTGCCAGCTCACTTGAAGGGGGTATCAATCAGCCCCAGCATTTT. It specifies CASSLEGGINQPQHF.

The chain carries TRBV10-3 and TRBJ1-5; D ambiguous. Germline CDR1 is ENHRY and CDR2 is SYGVKD. This CDR3 comprises 12 residues. V lost 3 bases and J 5 bases, leaving 5 bases between the germline ends. In DNA form, the CDR3 reads TGTGCCATCAGTGACTCGGATCAGCCCCAGCATTTT. The encoded protein is CAISDSDQPQHF.

V gene TRBV9 combines with J gene TRBJ2-2, with 8 bases that match TRBD2. With 4 bases clipped from V and 5 bases from J, the junction kept 7 bases outside the gene matches. CDR3 length: 15 amino acids. Germline values: CDR1 SGDLS, CDR2 YYNGEE. This CDR3 reads CASSTGLVDTGELFF. The DNA for the CDR3 is TGTGCCAGCAGCACGGGACTAGTGGATACCGGGGAGCTGTTTTTT.

The chain combines TRBV4-1 with TRBJ1-4, with D perhaps matching TRBD1 (5 bases). The CDR3 spans 14 residues. Germline lookup yields CDR1 MGHRA and CDR2 YSYEKL. Trimming pared 4 bases from V and 4 bases from J, leaving 10 bases between. DNA of the CDR3: TGCGCCAGCAGCCCGCAGGGACTTAATGAAAAACTGTTTTTT. Translation: CASSPQGLNEKLFF.

This clone was counted once. The gene calls are TRBV5-1 and TRBJ2-2; TRBD2 agrees at 7 bases. This CDR3 is 17 amino acids long. Germline V gives CDR1 SGHRS, CDR2 YFSETQ. V lost 4 bases to trimming and J lost 1 base; unmatched junction nucleotides: 10. The CDR3 DNA sequence: TGCGCCAGCAGCGACCCACTAGCGCTACAGAACACCGGGGAGCTGTTTTTT. Amino acid sequence: CASSDPLALQNTGELFF.

The J gene is TRBJ2-5, the V gene TRBV4-3; D may be TRBD1 (5 bases). Trimming shortened V by 0 bases and J by 4 bases, and 6 bases separated the two germline ends. Germline CDR1 reads LGHNA; CDR2 reads YSLEER. This CDR3 spans 13 amino acids. The CDR3 spells CASSQDGAETQYF. The CDR3 DNA follows: TGCGCCAGCAGCCAAGATGGGGCAGAGACCCAGTACTTC.

V usage is TRBV19 and J usage is TRBJ2-1, with unresolved D. The V gene lost 6 bases and the J gene lost 3 bases, with 15 bases spanning the gap. This CDR3 has 15 residues. Germline CDR1 LNHDA, CDR2 SQIVND (reference sequence). This chain's CDR3 is CASSIDQAYYNEQFF. Here the CDR3 DNA reads TGTGCCAGTAGCATCGATCAGGCGTACTACAATGAGCAGTTCTTC.

This clone has just a few counts. This sequence joins TRBV13 and TRBJ2-2, with TRBD1 as a possible D gene (6 bases). This CDR3 has 12 residues. Trimming removed 5 bases at V and 7 bases at J, with 8 bases between. CDR1 is PRHDT and CDR2 is FYEKMQ in the germline V gene (reference sequence). CDR3 in amino acids: CASSQGYGELFF. CDR3 DNA: TGTGCCAGCAGCCAGGGGTACGGGGAGCTGTTTTTT.

The V call is TRBV28, the J call TRBJ1-3; 7 positions match TRBD1. Germline V CDR1 and CDR2: MDHEN, SYDVKM. The CDR3 extends over 15 amino acids. V gave up 6 bases and J gave up 6 bases; unmatched junction bases: 11. CDR3 sequence: CASRPGGIVINTIYF. The CDR3 DNA reads as TGTGCCAGCAGACCAGGGGGGATAGTTATAAACACCATATATTTT.

The gene calls are TRBV5-1 and TRBJ2-3; the match to TRBD2 covers 8 bases. CDR3 length: 16 amino acids. CDR1 is SGHRS, CDR2 YFSETQ, per germline. V trimming: 5 bases; J trimming: 4 bases; junction bases outside the gene matches: 12. The CDR3 loop is CASSSPSGGEADTQYF. The CDR3 DNA reads as TGCGCCAGCAGTTCCCCGTCGGGGGGGGAAGCAGATACGCAGTATTTT.

This chain links TRBV4-2 with TRBJ1-1; D is undetermined. CDR3 length equals 15 residues. Germline V gene data show CDR1 as LGHNA and CDR2 as YNFKEQ. Between the trimmed V and J ends, which lost 4 bases and 1 base, there was a span of 13 bases. The DNA of the CDR3 is TGTGCCAGCAGCCCCCCAGCGGGCCCGAACACTGAAGCTTTCTTT. This translates into CASSPPAGPNTEAFF.

The J gene is TRBJ2-7, the V gene TRBV5-1; 8 nucleotides agree with TRBD2. The CDR3 has 15 residues. Germline V gene lookup returns CDR1 SGHRS and CDR2 YFSETQ. The V segment lost 1 base and the J segment 1 base; nucleotides outside the gene matches: 4. The CDR3 nucleotides are TGCGCCAGCAGCTTGACGGGAGGGGATTCCTACGAGCAGTACTTC. The encoded protein is CASSLTGGDSYEQYF.